Below are 29 T cell receptor beta chains sequenced from a single sample in a study of T cell changes during pregnancy in multiple sclerosis. Generated by immunoSEQ multiplex PCR, the TCRdb table keeps only in-frame clones and is missing some. This table has more than 40,000 clones, approximately 92% appearing once. The sample here was CD4+ T cells from peripheral blood mononuclear cells, taken in the third trimester of pregnancy. Receptor source: a female donor with multiple sclerosis, enrolled in a pregnancy study.

The chain carries TRBV29-1 and TRBJ2-5, with 7 positions matching TRBD1. The CDR3 covers 14 residues. V trimming: 1 base; J trimming: 2 bases; junction bases outside the gene matches: 4. The germline gives CDR1 SQVTM, CDR2 ANQGSEA. CDR3 protein: CSVEGDREQETQYF. In DNA form, the CDR3 reads TGCAGCGTTGAAGGAGACAGGGAGCAAGAGACCCAGTACTTC.

This clone was detected a few times. The rearrangement uses TRBV7-6 and TRBJ2-2; tentatively, D is TRBD1 (6 bases). V shed 4 bases and J shed 1 base, with 7 bases lying between them. The CDR3 is made up of 14 amino acids. From germline, CDR1 is SGHVS and CDR2 FNYEAQ. CDR3 nucleotide sequence: TGTGCCAGCAGCTCGGGACAGAACACCGGGGAGCTGTTTTTT. This translates into CASSSGQNTGELFF. The variable domain in full, completed from reference TRBV7-6 and TRBJ2-2, reads GAGVSQSPRYKVTKRGQDVALRCDPISGHVSLYWYRQALGQGPEFLTYFNYEAQQDKSGLPNDRFSAERPEGSISTLTIQRTEQRDSAMYRCASSSGQNTGELFFGEGSRLTVL.

V usage is TRBV5-1 and J usage is TRBJ1-1; no clear D gene. Germline assignment: CDR1 SGHRS and CDR2 YFSETQ. The CDR3 contains 13 residues. V was cut by 5 bases and J by 0 bases, with 8 bases left in between. DNA of the CDR3: TGCGCCAGCAGGGGTACTATGAACACTGAAGCTTTCTTT. It translates to CASRGTMNTEAFF.

This clone was seen just once. The genes are TRBV10-3 and TRBJ2-7; 8 positions agree with TRBD1. The CDR3 consists of 15 residues. The V gene end was trimmed by 4 bases and the J gene end by 5 bases; junction bases not matched to a gene: 10. Germline assignment: CDR1 ENHRY and CDR2 SYGVKD. The chain's CDR3 is CAISAGGQGGHEQYF. The CDR3 DNA reads TGTGCCATCAGTGCAGGAGGACAGGGAGGACACGAGCAGTACTTC.

This clone was seen only a few times. The chain uses TRBV7-9 and TRBJ2-1; D is undetermined. CDR3 length: 13 residues. Trimming took 5 bases from V and 6 from J, leaving 11 bases between them. Per germline, CDR1 SEHNR and CDR2 FQNEAQ (reference sequence). CDR3 region: CASSPVSLNEQFF. CDR3 DNA sequence: TGTGCCAGCAGCCCGGTATCTCTCAATGAGCAGTTCTTC.

This clone was seen just once. The chain combines TRBV7-2 with TRBJ2-4, with 7 bases matching TRBD1. V lost 4 bases and J lost 10; bases outside the gene matches: 10. Germline V lookup: CDR1 SGHTA, CDR2 FQGNSA. CDR3 size: 14 residues. The CDR3 is CASSSPRDRNIQYF. CDR3 DNA: TGTGCCAGCAGCTCCCCACGGGACAGAAATATTCAGTACTTC.

The gene calls are TRBV18 and TRBJ1-4; D is undetermined. Germline V gene data show CDR1 as KGHSH and CDR2 as LQKENI. This CDR3 spans 16 amino acids. Trimming shortened V by 2 bases and J by 6 bases, and 16 bases separated the two germline ends. CDR3 residues: CASSPTIAAGDEKLFF. The CDR3 nucleotides are TGTGCCAGCTCACCAACAATAGCGGCTGGCGATGAAAAACTGTTTTTT.

The chain has TRBV27 and TRBJ2-1, with 9 bases identical to TRBD1. V lost 3 bases to trimming and J lost 4 bases; unmatched junction nucleotides: 13. The CDR3 covers 18 residues. The V gene's germline CDR1 is MNHEY and CDR2 SMNVEV (reference sequence). The CDR3 loop is CASSLRDRAASGYNEQFF. The DNA for the CDR3 is TGTGCCAGCAGTTTGCGGGACAGGGCCGCTTCTGGGTACAATGAGCAGTTCTTC.

The chain joins TRBV29-1 to TRBJ2-7; 13 nucleotides agree with TRBD2. Per germline, CDR1 SQVTM and CDR2 ANQGSEA. This CDR3 contains 15 residues. The trim removed 4 bases at V and 2 bases at J, leaving 5 bases unmatched. CDR3 coding DNA: TGCAGCGTTGGGGGAACTAGCGGGAGGGCCTACGAGCAGTACTTC. It specifies CSVGGTSGRAYEQYF.

The chain employs TRBV11-3 and TRBJ1-1; D is perhaps TRBD1 (6 bases). V was clipped by 5 bases and J by 1 base, with 8 bases between them. Germline V gene sequence: CDR1 SGHNT, CDR2 YENEEA. This CDR3 is built from 13 residues. The DNA of the CDR3 is TGTGCCAGCAGCCTGGGACAGAACACTGAAGCTTTCTTT. Translating gives CASSLGQNTEAFF.

This sequence joins TRBV6-5 and TRBJ1-2; TRBD1 agrees at 12 bases. Germline loops: CDR1 MNHEY, CDR2 SVGAGI. This CDR3 has 15 residues. Unmatched junction bases numbered 8, after V lost 4 bases and J lost 8 bases. The DNA for the CDR3 is TGTGCCAGCAGTTCTACCGGGACAGGGGGCAGCGGCTACACCTTC. Translation: CASSSTGTGGSGYTF.

V gene TRBV19 combines with J gene TRBJ2-1; weak D call: TRBD2 (5 bases). The CDR3 runs to 11 residues. Germline CDR1 is LNHDA and CDR2 is SQIVND (reference sequence). Trimming removed 7 bases from V and 7 bases from J, with 8 bases in between. CDR3 coding DNA: TGTGCCAGTACCGAGCGGAATGAGCAGTTCTTC. This encodes CASTERNEQFF.

The chain links TRBV18 to TRBJ1-2; D remains ambiguous. This CDR3 has 16 residues. The germline V gene encodes CDR1 KGHSH and CDR2 LQKENI. Deletions cut 2 bases from V and 8 bases from J, with 21 bases between. The CDR3 region is CASSPAGIGSTGGYTF. In DNA form, the CDR3 reads TGTGCCAGCTCACCAGCGGGCATCGGTTCAACGGGGGGCTACACCTTC.

This chain uses TRBV11-2 with TRBJ2-7; 10 bases are shared with TRBD1. The CDR3 is 15 residues long. Germline-derived CDR1 and CDR2 are SGHAT and FQNNGV. V lost 4 bases to trimming and J lost 6 bases; unmatched junction nucleotides: 9. The CDR3 loop reads CASSSRQGARSEQYF. The CDR3 bases are TGTGCCAGCAGCTCGCGACAGGGGGCGCGGTCCGAGCAGTACTTC.

The chain employs TRBV27 and TRBJ1-2, with 8 positions matching TRBD1. This CDR3 has 14 residues. Germline V gene sequence: CDR1 MNHEY, CDR2 SMNVEV (reference sequence). The junction had 5 bases not matched to a gene; V was cut back by 5 bases and J by 3 bases. The CDR3 sequence: CASSPWTGYYGYTF. Written as DNA, the CDR3 is TGTGCCAGCAGTCCTTGGACAGGGTACTATGGCTACACCTTC.

The V call is TRBV2, the J call TRBJ2-7; 11 nucleotides match TRBD2. J was trimmed by 4 bases and V by 5 bases; bases with no gene match: 4. The CDR3 spans 14 residues. The germline V gene encodes CDR1 SNHLY and CDR2 FYNNEI. CDR3 protein: CASSLAGGGYEQYF. CDR3 DNA sequence: TGTGCCAGCAGTCTAGCGGGAGGCGGATACGAGCAGTACTTC.

V gene TRBV19 combines with J gene TRBJ2-2; D call uncertain. Trimming took 3 bases from V and 5 from J, leaving 10 bases between them. The CDR3 sequence is 14 residues long. CDR1 is LNHDA, CDR2 SQIVND, per germline (reference sequence). This CDR3 is CASSIPGSTGELFF. DNA for the CDR3: TGTGCCAGTAGTATTCCGGGTTCGACCGGGGAGCTGTTTTTT.

This rearrangement joins TRBV14 to TRBJ2-3; 11 nucleotides align to TRBD1. From germline, CDR1 is SGHDN and CDR2 FVKESK. Trimming took 2 bases from V and 10 from J; bases not matched to a gene: 8. The CDR3 sequence is 15 residues long. The CDR3 spells CASSQPGTGGNPQYF. As DNA, the CDR3 is TGTGCCAGCAGCCAACCCGGGACAGGGGGTAATCCGCAGTATTTT.

The gene calls are TRBV4-1 and TRBJ2-7; D is possibly TRBD2 (6 bases). This CDR3 comprises 16 residues. CDR1 is MGHRA, CDR2 YSYEKL, per germline. Trimming took 2 bases from V and 0 from J, leaving 14 bases between them. CDR3 sequence reads: CASSQSGTLSSYEQYF. The CDR3 DNA sequence: TGCGCCAGCAGCCAATCCGGGACTCTTAGCTCCTACGAGCAGTACTTC.

The rearrangement links TRBV29-1 to TRBJ2-7; TRBD2 might be the D (8 bases). Germline values: CDR1 SQVTM, CDR2 ANQGSEA. Trimming removed 5 bases from V and 4 bases from J, with 18 bases in between. The CDR3 extends over 14 amino acids. CDR3: CSVREGAVPYEQYF. CDR3 sequence (DNA): TGCAGCGTTCGGGAGGGGGCCGTCCCTTACGAGCAGTACTTC.

This chain joins TRBV28 and TRBJ1-4; TRBD1 is a possible D gene (5 bases). The germline gives CDR1 MDHEN, CDR2 SYDVKM. Deletions cut 6 bases from V and 3 bases from J, with 17 bases between. The CDR3 runs to 16 residues. The CDR3 nucleotides read TGTGCCAGCAGCCCTCCCAGGGTACCGGCTAATGAAAAACTGTTTTTT. Translation: CASSPPRVPANEKLFF.

The rearrangement links TRBV7-2 to TRBJ2-2, with 10 positions matching TRBD2. Germline CDR1 reads SGHTA; CDR2 reads FQGNSA. Trimming at V came to 7 bases and at J to 0 bases, leaving 2 bases not matched to a gene. The CDR3 is 15 residues long. The CDR3 DNA is TGTGCCAGCATCGGACTAGCGGCGAACACCGGGGAGCTGTTTTTT. Residues: CASIGLAANTGELFF.

The rearrangement links TRBV5-1 to TRBJ2-7; D perhaps matches TRBD2 (5 bases). Germline CDR1 and CDR2: SGHRS and YFSETQ. The CDR3 has 13 residues. Trimming stripped 4 bases from V and 2 bases from J, with 10 bases between. For the CDR3, the DNA is TGCGCCAGCAGCCCGGACGGGACCTACGAGCAGTACTTC. Amino acid sequence: CASSPDGTYEQYF.

The chain couples TRBV25-1 to TRBJ1-4; 12 nucleotides align to TRBD1. The CDR3 contains 15 residues. Germline CDR1 and CDR2: MGHDK and SYGVNS. Trimming at V came to 1 base and at J to 12 bases, leaving 6 bases not matched to a gene. CDR3 region: CASSELGTGGSELFF. In DNA form, the CDR3 reads TGTGCCAGCAGTGAATTAGGGACAGGGGGCTCGGAACTGTTTTTT.

This rearrangement joins TRBV9 to TRBJ2-7, with 7 nucleotides matching TRBD1. The CDR3 is 13 residues long. CDR1 and CDR2 (germline): SGDLS, YYNGEE. Trimming at V came to 0 bases and at J to 6 bases, leaving 3 bases not matched to a gene. As DNA, the CDR3 is TGTGCCAGCAGCGTAGCTTACAGGGGCGAGCAGTACTTC. Protein sequence: CASSVAYRGEQYF.

This sequence joins TRBV5-1 and TRBJ2-3; tentatively, D is TRBD2 (6 bases). The V end was cut by 3 bases, the J end by 1 base, with 9 bases between. CDR3 length equals 14 residues. Germline lookup yields CDR1 SGHRS and CDR2 YFSETQ. CDR3 residues: CASSSWRGTDTQYF. The CDR3 DNA sequence: TGCGCCAGCAGCTCCTGGAGGGGCACAGATACGCAGTATTTT.

This clone was seen once. The genes are TRBV28 and TRBJ2-2; tentative D call: TRBD2 (5 bases). CDR3 length equals 13 residues. The germline V gene encodes CDR1 MDHEN and CDR2 SYDVKM. Trimming removed 11 bases at V and 2 bases at J, with 12 bases between. CDR3 amino acids: CASRVVNTGELFF. DNA for the CDR3: TGTGCCTCGAGGGTGGTTAACACCGGGGAGCTGTTTTTT.

The V gene is TRBV7-2, the J gene TRBJ1-2, with D possibly TRBD1 on 5 matching bases. The length of the CDR3 is 15 residues. V lost 3 bases to trimming and J lost 2 bases, with 13 bases between them. Germline V gene data show CDR1 as SGHTA and CDR2 as FQGNSA. CDR3 DNA: TGTGCCAGCAGCTTCAGACAGCCACTCAACTATGGCTACACCTTC. This sequence encodes CASSFRQPLNYGYTF.

In DNA form, the CDR3 reads TGTGCCAGCAGACCGGGACAGCTTAGCAATCAGCCCCAGCATTTT. Protein sequence: CASRPGQLSNQPQHF. J is TRBJ1-5 and V is TRBV6-5, with TRBD1 matching 7 bases. This CDR3 region has 15 residues. With V trimmed by 6 bases and J by 0 bases, 5 bases remained unmatched. Germline values: CDR1 MNHEY, CDR2 SVGAGI.